A single sample is the source of the 24 T cell receptor beta chains below, sequenced in a study of response to subunit inactivated influenza vaccine. TCRdb processed the RT-PCR reads anew with MiXCR; each CDR3 protein has one entry. Of a few hundred thousand distinct CDR3 sequences in the sample, approximately 10% were seen once. Source: PBMCs from blood, taken roughly 46 days after vaccination. The receptor set was obtained from a middle-aged man who received an inactivated influenza vaccine.

This clonotype was detected only a few times. This rearrangement joins TRBV5-1 to TRBJ2-5; 8 bases agree with TRBD2. CDR1 is SGHRS and CDR2 is YFSETQ in the germline V gene. Trimming cost V 4 bases and J 3 bases; bases outside gene matches: 8. This CDR3 spans 15 amino acids. The DNA of the CDR3 is TGCGCCAGCAGCAGGGGACTAGAAGAGGAAGAGACCCAGTACTTC. Its translation: CASSRGLEEEETQYF.

V gene TRBV7-2 combines with J gene TRBJ2-5; tentatively, D is TRBD1 or TRBD2 (5 bases each). CDR3 length: 15 residues. Germline V gives CDR1 SGHTA, CDR2 FQGNSA. Trimming took off 5 bases at V and 7 bases at J, with 20 bases between the two ends. DNA for the CDR3: TGTGCCAGCAGCCCCCCCGCAGCAGGGAGTGGGACCCAGTACTTC. Amino acid sequence: CASSPPAAGSGTQYF.

This chain connects TRBV4-2 to TRBJ2-1; D may correspond to TRBD1 or TRBD2 (7 bases each). This CDR3 has 19 residues. The germline CDR1 and CDR2 sequences are LGHNA and YNFKEQ. Between the trimmed V and J ends, which lost 0 bases and 4 bases, there was a span of 22 bases. DNA for the CDR3: TGTGCCAGCAGCCAAGATGGGGGGGGGAGGGACAGCCCTTACAATGAGCAGTTCTTC. It is translated as CASSQDGGGRDSPYNEQFF.

The rearrangement links TRBV4-1 to TRBJ1-1, with TRBD1 matching over 9 bases. This CDR3 has 13 amino acids. CDR1 MGHRA and CDR2 YSYEKL come from the germline V gene. V gave up 6 bases and J gave up 7 bases; unmatched junction bases: 6. CDR3 DNA: TGCGCCAGCAGTCGACAGGGGGTTAGTGAAGCTTTCTTT. Protein: CASSRQGVSEAFF.

This clonotype turned up a few times. The chain combines TRBV3-1 with TRBJ2-5; 11 nucleotides agree with TRBD2. CDR1 is LGHDT, CDR2 YNNKEL, per germline (reference sequence). The V segment lost 0 bases and the J segment 5 bases; nucleotides outside the gene matches: 8. The CDR3 spans 17 residues. The chain's CDR3 is CASSQEWLAGGGETQYF. Here the CDR3 DNA reads TGTGCCAGCAGCCAAGAATGGCTAGCGGGAGGTGGTGAGACCCAGTACTTC.

Many counts were recorded for this clonotype. The chain couples TRBV4-3 to TRBJ2-1; 8 bases match TRBD1. Germline-derived CDR1 and CDR2 are LGHNA and YSLEER. The CDR3 runs to 14 residues. V shed 1 base and J 6 bases; nucleotides not matched to a gene: 2. CDR3 DNA sequence: TGCGCCAGCAGCCAAGGACAGGGGATCAATGAGCAGTTCTTC. Translation: CASSQGQGINEQFF.

The chain uses TRBV2 and TRBJ2-3; no clear D gene. Trimming took 3 bases from V and 7 from J, leaving 20 bases between them. Germline V lookup: CDR1 SNHLY, CDR2 FYNNEI. The CDR3 runs 16 residues. The CDR3 DNA sequence: TGTGCCAGCAGTGATGAGACTCCACTGAACTACTATACGCAGTATTTT. This codes for CASSDETPLNYYTQYF.

This clonotype was detected ten times or more. The J gene is TRBJ2-7, the V gene TRBV4-2; D is perhaps TRBD2 (7 bases). The germline V gene encodes CDR1 LGHNA and CDR2 YNFKEQ. The CDR3 loop spans 15 amino acids. The V end lost 6 bases, the J end lost 2 bases, and 17 bases lay between the germline ends. CDR3 residues: CASSRGASGPYEQYF. In DNA form, the CDR3 reads TGTGCCAGCAGTCGGGGGGCTAGCGGTCCCTACGAGCAGTACTTC.

The V gene is TRBV12-3 or TRBV12-4, the J gene TRBJ1-5; D may be TRBD1 (5 bases). The CDR3 has 15 amino acids. V shed 3 bases and J shed 6 bases, with 15 bases lying between them. CDR3 protein: CASSFPGRPAQPQHF. CDR3 bases: TGTGCCAGCAGTTTCCCAGGGAGGCCCGCTCAGCCCCAGCATTTT.

There are many counts of this clonotype. The chain couples TRBV28 to TRBJ2-3, with a weak D call TRBD1 (6 bases). Germline lookup yields CDR1 MDHEN and CDR2 SYDVKM. The V gene lost 6 bases and the J gene lost 1 base, with 17 bases spanning the gap. The CDR3 runs to 16 residues. The CDR3 DNA reads as TGTGCCAGCAGACCCCCGACAGGAGGAGGCACAGATACGCAGTATTTT. This sequence encodes CASRPPTGGGTDTQYF.

The V and J genes are TRBV3-1 and TRBJ1-2; D perhaps matches TRBD1 (5 bases). Germline loops: CDR1 LGHDT, CDR2 YNNKEL (reference sequence). The CDR3 totals 18 residues. The V gene lost 1 base and the J gene lost 3 bases, with 21 bases spanning the gap. This CDR3 reads CASSQVFRQGGLDYGYTF. In nucleotides, the CDR3 is TGTGCCAGCAGCCAAGTTTTTAGGCAGGGAGGGCTGGACTATGGCTACACCTTC.

There are a few counts of this clonotype. The chain uses TRBV20-1 and TRBJ2-7; 12 nucleotides align to TRBD2. V was pared by 3 bases and J by 4 bases, with 7 bases of the junction left unmatched. This CDR3 has 15 amino acids. Germline loops: CDR1 DFQATT, CDR2 SNEGSKA (reference sequence). In DNA, the CDR3 is TGCAGTGCTAGCTCTAGCGGGAGGGTAAAATACGAGCAGTACTTC. Protein: CSASSSGRVKYEQYF.

This clonotype was counted only a few times. The chain couples TRBV7-2 to TRBJ2-3; 7 positions agree with TRBD2. The CDR3 consists of 17 residues. Germline V gene sequence: CDR1 SGHTA, CDR2 FQGNSA. The V segment lost 0 bases and the J segment 1 base; nucleotides outside the gene matches: 7. The DNA of the CDR3 is TGTGCCAGCAGCTTAGCGCAGTCAACTAGCGGCACAGATACGCAGTATTTT. Protein sequence: CASSLAQSTSGTDTQYF.

This clonotype was counted ten times or more. This chain joins TRBV7-2 and TRBJ2-1, with a weak D call TRBD2 (5 bases). The CDR3 has 12 residues. V lost 4 bases to trimming and J lost 9 bases, with 10 bases between them. Per the germline V gene, CDR1 is SGHTA and CDR2 is FQGNSA. The CDR3 DNA sequence: TGTGCCAGCAGCTCACTAGTCGGTGAGCAGTTCTTC. It specifies CASSSLVGEQFF.

This sequence joins TRBV4-3 and TRBJ2-7; D is ambiguous. The germline gives CDR1 LGHNA, CDR2 YSLEER. V was cut by 0 bases and J by 9 bases, with 12 bases left in between. This CDR3 has 13 amino acids. CDR3 in DNA: TGCGCCAGCAGCCAAGATCGCGGCCTGGGGCAGTACTTC. Translating gives CASSQDRGLGQYF.

This clonotype occurred a few times. This chain links TRBV5-1 with TRBJ2-2, with D unresolved. The CDR3 has 16 amino acids. Germline CDR1 and CDR2: SGHRS and YFSETQ. Trimming took off 0 bases at V and 6 bases at J, with 15 bases between the two ends. The CDR3 reads CASSLARFGLPGELFF. The DNA for the CDR3 is TGCGCCAGCAGCTTGGCCAGGTTCGGTCTACCCGGGGAGCTGTTTTTT.

This clonotype was detected many times. The chain employs TRBV7-2 and TRBJ2-5; D possibly matches TRBD1 or TRBD2 (5 bases each). The germline V gene has CDR1 SGHTA and CDR2 FQGNSA. V lost 1 base to trimming and J lost 5 bases, with 8 bases between them. The CDR3 spans 13 residues. Here the CDR3 reads CASSLVREETQYF. The CDR3 region has the DNA TGTGCCAGCAGCTTAGTCAGGGAGGAGACCCAGTACTTC.

This clonotype came up a few times. The chain uses TRBV12-3 or TRBV12-4 and TRBJ2-7; the match to TRBD1 covers 8 bases. The CDR3 runs to 15 residues. V lost 4 bases to trimming and J lost 4 bases; unmatched junction nucleotides: 9. The CDR3 DNA reads as TGTGCCAGCAGTTCCCGGGACAGGCAACTTTACGAGCAGTACTTC. This codes for CASSSRDRQLYEQYF.

This clonotype was seen a handful of times. Here the CDR3 reads CASSQVTSGAGTQYF. Written as DNA, the CDR3 is TGCGCCAGCAGCCAAGTCACTAGCGGGGCGGGTACGCAGTATTTT. This rearrangement joins TRBV4-3 to TRBJ2-3, with TRBD2 matching 10 bases. CDR1 and CDR2 from the germline V gene are LGHNA and YSLEER. V shed 1 base and J 8 bases; nucleotides not matched to a gene: 6. The CDR3 is 15 residues long.

This clonotype was detected once. One junction end does not reproduce the germline sequence, and a read error may be involved. This sequence joins TRBV28 and TRBJ2-2; D unresolved. This CDR3 spans 14 amino acids. Germline CDR1 is MDHEN and CDR2 is SYDVKM. CDR3: CASSLTTNNGELFF. CDR3 nucleotide sequence: TGTGCCAGCAGTTTGACAACGAACAACGGGGAGCTGTTTTTT. The full variable domain, rest sourced from reference TRBV28 and TRBJ2-2, is DVKVTQSSRYLVKRTGEKVFLECVQDMDHENMFWYRQDPGLGLRLIYFSYDVKMKEKGDIPEGYSVSREKKERFSLILESASTNQTSMYLCASSLTTNNGELFFGEGSRLTVL.

The V and J genes are TRBV12-3 or TRBV12-4 and TRBJ2-1; tentative D call: TRBD2 (6 bases). The CDR3 has 17 residues. The V end was cut by 5 bases, the J end by 6 bases, with 23 bases between. The DNA for the CDR3 is TGTGCCAGCAGTCCCCCACCCGGGAGAGAGTCCAGCAATGAGCAGTTCTTC. Translated, it gives CASSPPPGRESSNEQFF.

This clonotype has a handful of counts. The chain carries TRBV7-9 and TRBJ2-4; tentative D call: TRBD1 (5 bases). The CDR3 is 16 residues long. Germline assignment: CDR1 SEHNR and CDR2 FQNEAQ (reference sequence). With 0 bases removed from V and 6 bases from J, the gap between germline ends came to 15 bases. CDR3 in DNA: TGTGCCAGCAGCTTAGCGACCGCAGGGTACGGAAACATTCAGTACTTC. Protein product: CASSLATAGYGNIQYF.

This clonotype was seen a handful of times. The chain links TRBV12-3 or TRBV12-4 to TRBJ2-3; 7 bases match TRBD1. The ends lost 4 bases at V and 4 bases at J; junction bases unmatched: 2. This CDR3 has 13 residues. CDR3 nucleotides: TGTGCCAGCAGTTACAGGGGCGCAGATACGCAGTATTTT. Its translation is CASSYRGADTQYF.

This clonotype was seen many times. The CDR3 sequence: CASSLGSGSTDTQYF. The CDR3 nucleotides are TGCGCCAGCAGCTTGGGAAGCGGGAGCACAGATACGCAGTATTTT. V and J are TRBV5-1 and TRBJ2-3; a weak D match, TRBD2 (6 bases). The V gene's germline CDR1 is SGHRS and CDR2 YFSETQ. The V end lost 0 bases, the J end lost 0 bases, and 8 bases lay between the germline ends. CDR3 length: 15 amino acids.